The 30 T cell receptor beta chains below were found in one sample sequenced in a study of cytomegalovirus exposure and HLA in healthy donors. 60 Vbeta and 13 Jbeta primers were used in PCR. Profiled with immunoSEQ multiplex PCR; TCRdb holds only in-frame clones, not every one. Among approximately 79,000 clones listed, roughly three quarters were seen once. Sequenced input: PBMCs. All receptors derive from a woman between 35 and 50 years old in good health and CMV-seropositive.

This rearrangement joins TRBV2 to TRBJ2-3, with 12 positions matching TRBD2. Germline CDR1 and CDR2: SNHLY and FYNNEI. Losses at the gene ends were 7 bases for V and 0 bases for J; bases not matched to a gene: 5. This CDR3 contains 16 residues. DNA for the CDR3: TGTGCCAGCATGACTAGCGGGAGCCCCAGCACAGATACGCAGTATTTT. It is translated as CASMTSGSPSTDTQYF.

The V gene is TRBV11-2, the J gene TRBJ2-3, with unresolved D. V was trimmed by 0 bases and J by 3 bases, leaving 4 bases between them. Germline values: CDR1 SGHAT, CDR2 FQNNGV. CDR3 length: 13 amino acids. The CDR3 loop reads CASSLDLTDTQYF. The CDR3 DNA sequence: TGTGCCAGCAGCTTAGATCTGACAGATACGCAGTATTTT.

This clone was detected a few times. V is TRBV5-1 and J is TRBJ2-7; 7 bases are a match to TRBD2. CDR3 length: 14 residues. Trimming at V came to 4 bases and at J to 2 bases, leaving 6 bases not matched to a gene. Germline CDR1 is SGHRS and CDR2 is YFSETQ. The CDR3 DNA is TGCGCCAGCAGCGAAACGGGACTAACCTACGAGCAGTACTTC. Residues: CASSETGLTYEQYF.

V usage is TRBV30 and J usage is TRBJ2-1, with D unclear. Germline V lookup: CDR1 GTSNPN, CDR2 SVGIG (reference sequence). V lost 5 bases and J lost 8, with 16 bases in between. The CDR3 runs 13 residues. The CDR3 here is CAWDTAAVYEQFF. CDR3 nucleotide sequence: TGTGCCTGGGATACGGCGGCCGTGTATGAGCAGTTCTTC.

The chain is built from TRBV29-1 and TRBJ1-1; TRBD1 matches 8 bases. The CDR3 sequence is 14 residues long. The V gene's germline CDR1 is SQVTM and CDR2 ANQGSEA. The trim removed 7 bases at V and 6 bases at J, leaving 13 bases unmatched. CDR3 loop: CSAAPGGATAEAFF. Here the CDR3 DNA reads TGCAGCGCCGCACCAGGGGGCGCAACGGCTGAAGCTTTCTTT.

The CDR3 spells CASSVDYRTGGSGANVLTF. The CDR3 DNA sequence: TGTGCCAGCAGCGTAGACTATCGGACAGGGGGCTCTGGGGCCAACGTCCTGACTTTC. The chain links TRBV9 to TRBJ2-6, with 10 nucleotides matching TRBD1. The V segment lost 0 bases and the J segment 0 bases; nucleotides outside the gene matches: 6. CDR3 length equals 19 residues. The germline V gene encodes CDR1 SGDLS and CDR2 YYNGEE.

The chain employs TRBV7-9 and TRBJ2-3; 9 positions agree with TRBD1. Germline V gene lookup returns CDR1 SEHNR and CDR2 FQNEAQ (reference sequence). Trimming at V came to 5 bases and at J to 1 base, leaving 7 bases not matched to a gene. CDR3 length: 16 residues. Here the CDR3 DNA reads TGTGCCAGCAGCCCCTCGAGGACAGGGGGCACAGATACGCAGTATTTT. Translation gives CASSPSRTGGTDTQYF.

The V call is TRBV29-1, the J call TRBJ2-3; tentatively, D is TRBD2 (5 bases). The CDR3 loop spans 15 amino acids. With 8 bases removed from V and 3 bases from J, the gap between germline ends came to 21 bases. CDR1 is SQVTM, CDR2 ANQGSEA, per germline. The DNA for the CDR3 is TGCAGCTATGCTTGGTGGGCGGGCGAAACAGATACGCAGTATTTT. It specifies CSYAWWAGETDTQYF.

The chain couples TRBV5-1 to TRBJ2-1; TRBD2 aligns across 11 bases. This CDR3 is 15 amino acids long. From germline, CDR1 is SGHRS and CDR2 YFSETQ. Germline trimming cut 7 bases from V and 10 bases from J; bases unmatched to any gene: 13. CDR3 in amino acids: CASYQTSGTNAEQFF. CDR3 DNA sequence: TGCGCCAGCTATCAGACTAGCGGGACAAACGCCGAGCAGTTCTTC.

This chain links TRBV9 with TRBJ2-3, with D possibly being TRBD2 (6 bases). CDR3 size: 15 residues. Between the trimmed V and J ends, which lost 3 bases and 6 bases, there was a span of 17 bases. Germline V lookup: CDR1 SGDLS, CDR2 YYNGEE. The CDR3 nucleotides read TGTGCCAGCAGCGAAAGACTAGGTTTCATCGATACGCAGTATTTT. It translates to CASSERLGFIDTQYF.

The gene calls are TRBV18 and TRBJ2-1; no definite D call. CDR1 and CDR2 from the germline V gene are KGHSH and LQKENI. The CDR3 consists of 14 residues. Trimming pared 8 bases from V and 5 bases from J, leaving 16 bases between. CDR3 sequence (DNA): TGTGCCAGCAGCCCCGTCTCGCCGAACAATGAGCAGTTCTTC. Translating it yields CASSPVSPNNEQFF.

V gene TRBV5-1 combines with J gene TRBJ1-2, with D perhaps matching TRBD1 (5 bases). V shed 0 bases and J shed 6 bases, with 12 bases lying between them. The CDR3 has 14 amino acids. Per germline, CDR1 SGHRS and CDR2 YFSETQ. The CDR3 reads CASSLALGEDGYTF. The CDR3 DNA follows: TGCGCCAGCAGCTTGGCCCTGGGGGAGGATGGCTACACCTTC. The full variable domain, its missing parts supplied by reference TRBV5-1 and TRBJ1-2, is KAGVTQTPRYLIKTRGQQVTLSCSPISGHRSVSWYQQTPGQGLQFLFEYFSETQRNKGNFPGRFSGRQFSNSRSEMNVSTLELGDSALYLCASSLALGEDGYTFGSGTRLTVV.

V usage is TRBV2 and J usage is TRBJ1-6, with D uncertain. Germline V gene data show CDR1 as SNHLY and CDR2 as FYNNEI. The V and J ends lost 7 bases and 1 base respectively, with 8 bases between them. The CDR3 length is 14 residues. CDR3 sequence: CASKSFSYNSPLHF. Written as DNA, the CDR3 is TGTGCCAGCAAGAGCTTTTCCTATAATTCACCCCTCCACTTT.

This chain links TRBV29-1 with TRBJ2-7; 7 bases are shared with TRBD1. The trim removed 4 bases at V and 4 bases at J, leaving 13 bases unmatched. The germline V gene has CDR1 SQVTM and CDR2 ANQGSEA. This CDR3 region has 15 residues. The chain's CDR3 is CSVAPLGEGAYEQYF. The CDR3, as DNA: TGCAGCGTTGCACCCCTCGGAGAGGGGGCGTACGAGCAGTACTTC.

The rearrangement joins TRBV5-1 to TRBJ2-7; D is possibly TRBD1 (6 bases). Germline V gene lookup returns CDR1 SGHRS and CDR2 YFSETQ. V was pared by 3 bases and J by 2 bases, with 12 bases between. This CDR3 contains 14 residues. The CDR3 coding sequence is TGCGCCAGCAGCTCCCAGGGGTCTACCTACGAGCAGTACTTC. This codes for CASSSQGSTYEQYF.

V usage is TRBV7-8 and J usage is TRBJ2-7; TRBD1 might be the D (6 bases). Germline values: CDR1 SGHVS, CDR2 FQNEAQ. The CDR3 has 14 residues. V lost 2 bases to trimming and J lost 2 bases, with 10 bases between them. The CDR3 coding sequence is TGTGCCAGCAGCTTAACAGGGATAACCTACGAGCAGTACTTC. Amino acids: CASSLTGITYEQYF.

The gene calls are TRBV19 and TRBJ2-7; D perhaps matches TRBD2 (5 bases). CDR3 length: 14 residues. With 1 base removed from V and 6 bases from J, the gap between germline ends came to 13 bases. Germline lookup yields CDR1 LNHDA and CDR2 SQIVND (reference sequence). CDR3 region: CASSIGGNLPEQYF. CDR3 sequence (DNA): TGTGCCAGTAGTATAGGAGGGAATCTCCCCGAGCAGTACTTC. The full variable domain, completed using reference TRBV19 and TRBJ2-7, is DGGITQSPKYLFRKEGQNVTLSCEQNLNHDAMYWYRQDPGQGLRLIYYSQIVNDFQKGDIAEGYSVSREKKESFPLTVTSAQKNPTAFYLCASSIGGNLPEQYFGPGTRLTVT.

The DNA for the CDR3 is TGTGCCAGCAGTTTACCCGGGACAGGGGGCTTCTCGAACACTGAAGCTTTCTTT. This translates into CASSLPGTGGFSNTEAFF. The chain combines TRBV28 with TRBJ1-1, with 12 bases fitting TRBD1. Germline lookup yields CDR1 MDHEN and CDR2 SYDVKM. V trimming: 2 bases; J trimming: 1 base; junction bases outside the gene matches: 8. The CDR3 is 18 amino acids.

The CDR3 nucleotides are TGCAGCGTCGACAGGGTACGCAATGAGCAGTTCTTC. This codes for CSVDRVRNEQFF. The chain links TRBV29-1 to TRBJ2-1; 7 bases are shared with TRBD1. This CDR3 has 12 residues. With 6 bases clipped from V and 6 bases from J, the junction kept 5 bases outside the gene matches. Germline CDR1 SQVTM, CDR2 ANQGSEA.

V usage is TRBV7-6 and J usage is TRBJ1-1; a weak D match, TRBD1 (6 bases). This CDR3 comprises 14 residues. Looked up from germline, CDR1 is SGHVS and CDR2 is FNYEAQ. Trimming took 1 base from V and 6 from J, leaving 12 bases between them. The CDR3 region has the DNA TGTGCCAGCAGCTTAGAAACAGGGATCGCTGAAGCTTTCTTT. This sequence encodes CASSLETGIAEAFF. The complete variable domain, with remaining parts taken from reference TRBV7-6 and TRBJ1-1, reads GAGVSQSPRYKVTKRGQDVALRCDPISGHVSLYWYRQALGQGPEFLTYFNYEAQQDKSGLPNDRFSAERPEGSISTLTIQRTEQRDSAMYRCASSLETGIAEAFFGQGTRLTVV.

This clone has only one observation. J is TRBJ2-5 and V is TRBV5-6; TRBD2 matches 8 bases. The CDR3 totals 15 residues. CDR1 SGHDT and CDR2 YYEEEE come from the germline V gene. The junction had 7 bases not matched to a gene; V was cut back by 1 base and J by 5 bases. CDR3 region: CASSLRRGAGETQYF. DNA for the CDR3: TGTGCCAGCAGCTTGAGGCGGGGGGCGGGGGAGACCCAGTACTTC.

This clone was counted a few times. CDR3 in amino acids: CASSDARTGDGYTF. The CDR3 nucleotides are TGTGCCAGCAGTGATGCCCGGACAGGGGATGGCTACACCTTC. This sequence joins TRBV6-4 and TRBJ1-2; TRBD1 matches at 9 bases. Trimming at V came to 3 bases and at J to 6 bases, leaving 5 bases not matched to a gene. The CDR3 is 14 amino acids. The V gene's germline CDR1 is MRHNA and CDR2 SNTAGT.

The chain joins TRBV4-2 to TRBJ2-5; D may be TRBD2 (5 bases). The V gene lost 0 bases and the J gene lost 4 bases, with 12 bases spanning the gap. The CDR3 loop spans 15 amino acids. CDR1 is LGHNA and CDR2 is YNFKEQ in the germline V gene. CDR3: CASSQDSGELETQYF. DNA of the CDR3: TGTGCCAGCAGCCAAGATTCCGGGGAGTTAGAGACCCAGTACTTC.

Concerning this clone: No DNA is shown, since the ends of the CDR3 on it are uncertain; the CDR3 is the one TCRdb lists. The J gene is TRBJ2-1, the V gene TRBV29-1; TRBD2 is the table's D call and was not checked against the DNA. Germline CDR1 and CDR2: SQVTM and ANQGSEA. Termini included, the CDR3 measures 13 amino acids. CDR3 residues: CSVAVGTSGPWFF.

J is TRBJ1-1 and V is TRBV6-4; D is unclear. The V end lost 5 bases, the J end lost 1 base, and 20 bases lay between the germline ends. The germline V gene encodes CDR1 MRHNA and CDR2 SNTAGT. The CDR3 is 17 residues long. The CDR3 region has the DNA TGTGCCAGCAGTTATTCCCGGTCGGCGGGCACGAACACTGAAGCTTTCTTT. It is translated as CASSYSRSAGTNTEAFF.

The V call is TRBV5-6, the J call TRBJ2-1; TRBD2 matches at 12 bases. The J segment lost 4 bases and the V segment lost 3 bases, leaving 2 bases of the junction unmatched. Per the germline V gene, CDR1 is SGHDT and CDR2 is YYEEEE. The CDR3 is made up of 15 amino acids. This CDR3 is CASSSSGGGYNEQFF. CDR3 bases: TGTGCCAGCAGCTCTAGCGGGGGGGGATACAATGAGCAGTTCTTC. The whole variable domain, remainder taken from reference TRBV5-6 and TRBJ2-1, is DAGVTQSPTHLIKTRGQQVTLRCSPKSGHDTVSWYQQALGQGPQFIFQYYEEEERQRGNFPDRFSGHQFPNYSSELNVNALLLGDSALYLCASSSSGGGYNEQFFGPGTRLTVL.

This chain links TRBV5-6 with TRBJ1-1; TRBD1 aligns across 11 bases. CDR1 and CDR2 from the germline V gene are SGHDT and YYEEEE. V lost 0 bases and J lost 6; bases outside the gene matches: 10. The CDR3 runs 17 residues. Here the CDR3 reads CASSLDRWAGQGAEAFF. CDR3 coding DNA: TGTGCCAGCAGCTTGGATCGTTGGGCGGGACAGGGGGCTGAAGCTTTCTTT.

The chain employs TRBV5-4 and TRBJ1-2; possibly TRBD1 for D (5 bases). Trimming stripped 4 bases from V and 3 bases from J, with 19 bases between. The CDR3 loop spans 16 amino acids. Germline CDR1 and CDR2: SGHNT and YYREEE (reference sequence). The CDR3 sequence is CASSKDHRFSDYGYTF. The CDR3 nucleotides are TGTGCCAGCAGCAAGGACCACAGGTTCTCGGACTATGGCTACACCTTC. Looking up the rest from reference TRBV5-4 and TRBJ1-2 gives the full variable domain: ETGVTQSPTHLIKTRGQQVTLRCSSQSGHNTVSWYQQALGQGPQFIFQYYREEENGRGNFPPRFSGLQFPNYSSELNVNALELDDSALYLCASSKDHRFSDYGYTFGSGTRLTVV.

V and J are TRBV7-9 and TRBJ2-3, with D unclear. In germline, CDR1 is SEHNR, CDR2 FQNEAQ (reference sequence). The CDR3 extends over 15 amino acids. Trimming removed 5 bases from V and 6 bases from J, with 18 bases in between. CDR3 sequence reads: CASSPPLSPPDTQYF. CDR3 nucleotides: TGTGCCAGCAGCCCGCCGCTTAGCCCTCCCGATACGCAGTATTTT.

This chain uses TRBV5-1 with TRBJ1-2, with a possible D match to TRBD1 (5 bases). The germline V gene has CDR1 SGHRS and CDR2 YFSETQ. This CDR3 has 15 residues. V was clipped by 3 bases and J by 5 bases, with 17 bases between them. CDR3 coding DNA: TGCGCCAGCAGCTGGAGCCCGGGGGACGGGTATGGCTACACCTTC. This encodes CASSWSPGDGYGYTF.